The next 22 T cell receptor beta chains were all read from a single sample in a study of cytomegalovirus exposure and HLA in healthy donors. Amplification used 60 Vbeta primers and 13 Jbeta primers. Using immunoSEQ multiplex PCR, the repertoire was profiled, and TCRdb retains in-frame clones only, with some absent. The sample shows about 94,000 clones, over 60% of them seen only once. Sequenced sample: PBMCs. The receptors were gathered from a man aged 30 to 45 in good health and CMV-seronegative.

This clone was detected only a few times. This chain connects TRBV7-9 to TRBJ2-1; tentatively, D is TRBD1 (6 bases). Trimming left V 6 bases short and J 8 bases short, with 14 bases between. The CDR3 contains 13 residues. In germline, CDR1 is SEHNR, CDR2 FQNEAQ (reference sequence). Here the CDR3 reads CASRPGQFDEQFF. The CDR3 DNA sequence: TGTGCCAGCAGACCTGGACAGTTCGATGAGCAGTTCTTC.

This clone came up a few times. The chain couples TRBV7-3 to TRBJ2-1, with TRBD1 identical over 7 bases. The CDR3 loop spans 15 amino acids. Trimming at V came to 5 bases and at J to 3 bases, leaving 7 bases not matched to a gene. Germline assignment: CDR1 SGHTA and CDR2 FQGTGA. The CDR3: CASSPNRGRYNEQFF. CDR3 sequence (DNA): TGTGCCAGCAGCCCCAACAGGGGACGCTACAATGAGCAGTTCTTC.

The CDR3 nucleotides read TGTGCCAGCAGCTTGGTGGGAGGCGATCAGCCCCAGCATTTT. It encodes CASSLVGGDQPQHF. The chain combines TRBV5-6 with TRBJ1-5; D not resolved. The germline V gene encodes CDR1 SGHDT and CDR2 YYEEEE. The CDR3 length is 14 residues. Trimming cost V 0 bases and J 5 bases, with 9 bases left between them.

This clone came up a few times. CDR3 nucleotides: TGTGCCAGCAGCTTTCCCGGGACAGGGAGTTATGGCTACACCTTC. Translation: CASSFPGTGSYGYTF. V usage is TRBV5-4 and J usage is TRBJ1-2; TRBD1 agrees at 9 bases. The V gene end was trimmed by 2 bases and the J gene end by 5 bases; junction bases not matched to a gene: 7. Germline V lookup: CDR1 SGHNT, CDR2 YYREEE (reference sequence). This CDR3 contains 15 residues. Full variable domain (outside the CDR3, taken from reference TRBV5-4 and TRBJ1-2): ETGVTQSPTHLIKTRGQQVTLRCSSQSGHNTVSWYQQALGQGPQFIFQYYREEENGRGNFPPRFSGLQFPNYSSELNVNALELDDSALYLCASSFPGTGSYGYTFGSGTRLTVV.

The chain joins TRBV5-4 to TRBJ2-3; perhaps TRBD2 as D (7 bases). The CDR3 loop spans 16 amino acids. The V end lost 3 bases, the J end lost 4 bases, and 18 bases lay between the germline ends. The germline V gene encodes CDR1 SGHNT and CDR2 YYREEE (reference sequence). The chain's CDR3 is CASSWGGGRRADTQYF. CDR3 DNA sequence: TGTGCCAGCAGCTGGGGGGGCGGGAGAAGAGCAGATACGCAGTATTTT.

The chain combines TRBV11-2 with TRBJ1-1; the D gene is possibly TRBD1 (5 bases). The CDR3 runs to 13 residues. V was shortened by 3 bases and J by 5 bases, with 10 bases between the two germline ends. The germline gives CDR1 SGHAT, CDR2 FQNNGV. The DNA for the CDR3 is TGTGCCAGCAGCTTTAGGGGTTGGACTGAAGCTTTCTTT. It is translated as CASSFRGWTEAFF. The complete variable domain, with remaining parts taken from reference TRBV11-2 and TRBJ1-1, reads EAGVAQSPRYKIIEKRQSVAFWCNPISGHATLYWYQQILGQGPKLLIQFQNNGVVDDSQLPKDRFSAERLKGVDSTLKIQPAKLEDSAVYLCASSFRGWTEAFFGQGTRLTVV.

This chain joins TRBV18 and TRBJ2-5; no clear D gene. The better agreement between TRBJ2-7 and the DNA end casts doubt on the J call. Germline V gene sequence: CDR1 KGHSH, CDR2 LQKENI. This CDR3 contains 13 residues. CDR3 loop: CASSPPEPYEQYF. The CDR3 coding sequence is TGTGCCAGCTCACCACCGGAGCCCTACGAGCAGTACTTC.

This chain uses TRBV6-5 with TRBJ1-5; the match to TRBD1 covers 8 bases. Germline assignment: CDR1 MNHEY and CDR2 SVGAGI. Trimming took 5 bases from V and 7 from J; bases not matched to a gene: 10. The CDR3 has 15 residues. Here the CDR3 reads CASSRQGQGFQPQHF. The CDR3 DNA is TGTGCCAGCAGTAGACAGGGGCAGGGGTTCCAGCCCCAGCATTTT.

The J gene is TRBJ2-5, the V gene TRBV5-4; possibly TRBD1 for D (5 bases). CDR3 length: 13 amino acids. Trimming removed 7 bases from V and 4 bases from J, with 14 bases in between. Germline lookup yields CDR1 SGHNT and CDR2 YYREEE (reference sequence). The CDR3: CASLQGRGETQYF. Here the CDR3 DNA reads TGTGCCAGCTTGCAGGGTAGGGGAGAGACCCAGTACTTC.

The chain has TRBV11-2 and TRBJ2-7, with D possibly TRBD2 on 6 matching bases. V was shortened by 10 bases and J by 2 bases, with 12 bases between the two germline ends. Germline V CDR1 and CDR2: SGHAT, FQNNGV. This CDR3 spans 12 amino acids. CDR3 nucleotide sequence: TGTGCCACCTCTTGGGGGGCCTACGAGCAGTACTTC. This codes for CATSWGAYEQYF.

The rearrangement joins TRBV25-1 to TRBJ2-7; 8 bases are a match to TRBD1. V lost 1 base and J lost 2; bases outside the gene matches: 7. The CDR3 contains 16 residues. CDR1 is MGHDK, CDR2 SYGVNS, per germline. As DNA, the CDR3 is TGTGCCAGCAGTGAATCTTGGGGGACAGGAGCCTACGAGCAGTACTTC. It is translated as CASSESWGTGAYEQYF.

The rearrangement joins TRBV6-4 to TRBJ2-5; 7 positions match TRBD1. The junction had 21 bases not matched to a gene; V was cut back by 7 bases and J by 7 bases. Germline CDR1 and CDR2: MRHNA and SNTAGT. This CDR3 is 17 amino acids long. The CDR3, as DNA: TGTGCCAGCAACCCTTTCCGGGACAGCAAGAGTATCGCGACCCAGTACTTC. It is translated as CASNPFRDSKSIATQYF.

This clone was recorded at least ten times. The chain joins TRBV5-1 to TRBJ2-7, with D perhaps TRBD1 (6 bases). From germline, CDR1 is SGHRS and CDR2 YFSETQ. The CDR3 has 15 amino acids. V lost 2 bases and J lost 0, with 12 bases in between. CDR3 loop: CASSFLTGPSYEQYF. The DNA of the CDR3 is TGCGCCAGCAGCTTCCTGACAGGCCCCTCCTACGAGCAGTACTTC.

The chain carries TRBV30 and TRBJ2-1; maybe TRBD2 (5 bases). The CDR3 is made up of 11 amino acids. Trimming removed 4 bases from V and 8 bases from J, with 9 bases in between. Germline lookup yields CDR1 GTSNPN and CDR2 SVGIG (reference sequence). The CDR3 is CAWTEEDEQFF. The CDR3 DNA sequence: TGTGCCTGGACGGAGGAGGATGAGCAGTTCTTC.

The J gene is TRBJ2-3, the V gene TRBV10-3; 9 bases map to TRBD2. Looked up from germline, CDR1 is ENHRY and CDR2 is SYGVKD. The CDR3 totals 16 residues. V dropped 2 bases and J dropped 4; count of bases not matched to a gene: 7. The CDR3 DNA sequence: TGTGCCATCAGTGAGCTAGCGGGATATTACCCAGATACGCAGTATTTT. Protein: CAISELAGYYPDTQYF.

This clone was seen a single time. The chain is built from TRBV20-1 and TRBJ2-7; perhaps TRBD2 as D (5 bases). V was cut by 3 bases and J by 6 bases, with 9 bases left in between. The CDR3 consists of 11 residues. Germline values: CDR1 DFQATT, CDR2 SNEGSKA (reference sequence). The CDR3 DNA reads TGCAGTGCTAGCCCAACTAGCGAGCAGTACTTC. Protein product: CSASPTSEQYF.

V gene TRBV4-1 combines with J gene TRBJ1-6; unclear D gene. The CDR3 sequence is 15 residues long. The V and J ends lost 3 bases and 3 bases respectively, with 9 bases between them. Germline V lookup: CDR1 MGHRA, CDR2 YSYEKL. CDR3 bases: TGCGCCAGCAGCCATACAGAATTCTATAATTCACCCCTCCACTTT. Its translation is CASSHTEFYNSPLHF.

This chain joins TRBV18 and TRBJ2-7; D perhaps matches TRBD2 (6 bases). Trimming cost V 6 bases and J 7 bases, with 16 bases left between them. Germline CDR1 reads KGHSH; CDR2 reads LQKENI. The CDR3 consists of 13 residues. For the CDR3, the DNA is TGTGCCAGCTCCTTCCTGGTGGGGAGGGAGCAGTACTTC. Encoded protein: CASSFLVGREQYF.

The rearrangement joins TRBV19 to TRBJ1-3; D uncertain. Between the trimmed V and J ends, which lost 3 bases and 2 bases, there was a span of 8 bases. The CDR3 covers 14 residues. Germline values: CDR1 LNHDA, CDR2 SQIVND (reference sequence). Here the CDR3 reads CASSIGPTGNTIYF. The CDR3 DNA is TGTGCCAGTAGTATTGGTCCTACTGGAAACACCATATATTTT.

V usage is TRBV6-1 and J usage is TRBJ2-2; TRBD2 matches at 8 bases. J was trimmed by 5 bases and V by 4 bases; bases with no gene match: 3. CDR1 MNHNS and CDR2 SASEGT come from the germline V gene. The CDR3 spans 14 residues. This CDR3 is CASSVSSGTGELFF. The CDR3 nucleotides are TGTGCCAGCAGTGTGTCTAGCGGGACCGGGGAGCTGTTTTTT.

This chain links TRBV7-2 with TRBJ1-1; possibly TRBD1 for D (5 bases). Germline V gene data show CDR1 as SGHTA and CDR2 as FQGNSA. This CDR3 contains 14 residues. V was cut by 3 bases and J by 4 bases, with 12 bases left in between. CDR3 protein: CASSFRTSFTEAFF. Here the CDR3 DNA reads TGTGCCAGCAGCTTCCGGACAAGTTTCACTGAAGCTTTCTTT.

V usage is TRBV2 and J usage is TRBJ2-2; TRBD1 matches at 8 bases. Germline CDR1 is SNHLY and CDR2 is FYNNEI. The V segment lost 6 bases and the J segment 3 bases; nucleotides outside the gene matches: 3. The CDR3 contains 14 residues. DNA of the CDR3: TGTGCCAGCAGGGGACAGGCCTACACCGGGGAGCTGTTTTTT. Protein sequence: CASRGQAYTGELFF. Filled out from reference TRBV2 and TRBJ2-2, the complete variable domain reads EPEVTQTPSHQVTQMGQEVILRCVPISNHLYFYWYRQILGQKVEFLVSFYNNEISEKSEIFDDQFSVERPDGSNFTLKIRSTKLEDSAMYFCASRGQAYTGELFFGEGSRLTVL.